These 4 T cell receptor beta chains originate from one sample sequenced in a study of blood T cells in healthy people across ages. Through a sample-barcoded 5' primer and a J-beta primer mix, a second PCR was run for roughly 7 to 11 cycles. TCRdb re-called the 5' RACE reads with MiXCR, one entry per CDR3 protein. The sample consists of over a million distinct CDR3 sequences, approximately 59% of them appearing once. The sequenced material came from blood. These receptors were collected from a young man in good health.

The chain recombines TRBV29-1 with TRBJ1-2; D unclear. This CDR3 has 14 amino acids. The V end lost 7 bases, the J end lost 4 bases, and 19 bases lay between the germline ends. CDR1 is SQVTM and CDR2 is ANQGSEA in the germline V gene. This chain's CDR3 is CSASSGPLSYGYTF. CDR3 DNA: TGCAGCGCCAGCTCTGGGCCCCTCTCCTATGGCTACACCTTC.

CDR3 sequence: CASSLMSGLSNEQFF. CDR3 nucleotide sequence: TGTGCCAGCAGTTTGATGAGTGGACTCTCGAATGAGCAGTTCTTC. The chain couples TRBV27 to TRBJ2-1; D may be TRBD2 (5 bases). Trimming pared 3 bases from V and 7 bases from J, leaving 16 bases between. CDR3 size: 15 residues. CDR1 MNHEY and CDR2 SMNVEV come from the germline V gene (reference sequence).

The rearrangement uses TRBV2 and TRBJ2-7; maybe TRBD2 (6 bases). CDR3 length equals 14 residues. Germline loops: CDR1 SNHLY, CDR2 FYNNEI. Trimming took 8 bases from V and 0 from J, leaving 14 bases between them. The CDR3 DNA reads as TGTGCCAGCCTCAGTGCGGGGAACTCCTACGAGCAGTACTTC. It is translated as CASLSAGNSYEQYF. The whole variable domain, remainder taken from reference TRBV2 and TRBJ2-7, is EPEVTQTPSHQVTQMGQEVILRCVPISNHLYFYWYRQILGQKVEFLVSFYNNEISEKSEIFDDQFSVERPDGSNFTLKIRSTKLEDSAMYFCASLSAGNSYEQYFGPGTRLTVT.

CDR3 in amino acids: CASSWRQGAYEQYF. CDR3 in DNA: TGTGCCAGCAGTTGGAGGCAGGGAGCCTACGAGCAGTACTTC. This chain uses TRBV12-3 or TRBV12-4 with TRBJ2-7; tentatively, D is TRBD1 or TRBD2 (5 bases each). There are 14 residues in the CDR3. Trimming pared 4 bases from V and 2 bases from J, leaving 12 bases between.